This passage covers 10 T cell receptor beta chains from one sample sequenced in a study of shared clonotypes between healthy human individuals. CD8 cells classed as naive were CD45RO-negative and positively selected for CCR7, excluding terminally differentiated effector memory CD45RA+ cells. Measured with immunoSEQ multiplex PCR; TCRdb has only the in-frame clones, and not every one. The sample includes millions of clones, about 93% of them seen just once. Material for sequencing was naive CD8+ T cells from PBMCs. The receptors were gathered from a young man in good health. Some clones in this sample may be carry-over from other donors' samples.

This rearrangement joins TRBV27 to TRBJ2-3; TRBD2 matches 13 bases. Germline V CDR1 and CDR2: MNHEY, SMNVEV (reference sequence). The CDR3 contains 16 residues. V lost 5 bases to trimming and J lost 4 bases; unmatched junction nucleotides: 6. CDR3 DNA sequence: TGTGCCAGCAGTCCGCGGACTAGCGGGAGTCCAGATACGCAGTATTTT. Translated, it gives CASSPRTSGSPDTQYF.

The rearrangement uses TRBV27 and TRBJ2-7, with D perhaps TRBD1 or TRBD2 (6 bases each). The CDR3 sequence is 14 residues long. Germline V gene lookup returns CDR1 MNHEY and CDR2 SMNVEV (reference sequence). V shed 7 bases and J shed 7 bases, with 20 bases lying between them. Written as DNA, the CDR3 is TGTGCCAGCACCCACCCTGGGGGGCTTAAGGAGCAGTACTTC. Protein product: CASTHPGGLKEQYF.

The sample holds one count of this clone. V and J are TRBV27 and TRBJ1-1, with 12 bases fitting TRBD1. Germline CDR1 reads MNHEY; CDR2 reads SMNVEV (reference sequence). The CDR3 covers 17 residues. V shed 5 bases, J shed 6 bases, and the junction held 13 bases outside the gene matches. CDR3 sequence: CASSPLPGQGARPEAFF. CDR3 nucleotides: TGTGCCAGCAGTCCACTCCCGGGACAGGGGGCGCGCCCTGAAGCTTTCTTT.

The rearrangement uses TRBV27 and TRBJ2-7; 7 bases are a match to TRBD1. There are 15 residues in the CDR3. Losses at the gene ends were 5 bases for V and 2 bases for J; bases not matched to a gene: 9. In germline, CDR1 is MNHEY, CDR2 SMNVEV (reference sequence). CDR3 region: CASSPQGPLTYEQYF. Written as DNA, the CDR3 is TGTGCCAGCAGTCCACAGGGGCCCCTGACCTACGAGCAGTACTTC.

The gene calls are TRBV4-3 and TRBJ2-1; 7 bases match TRBD2. V shed 1 base, J shed 0 bases, and the junction held 6 bases outside the gene matches. The CDR3 runs to 17 residues. Germline V CDR1 and CDR2: LGHNA, YSLEER. CDR3 sequence (DNA): TGCGCCAGCAGCCAAGCGGGAGGCGCCGTCTCCTACAATGAGCAGTTCTTC. It specifies CASSQAGGAVSYNEQFF.

Regarding this clone: Other DNA sequences in the sample encode the same CDR3. This chain joins TRBV5-6 and TRBJ1-1; D remains ambiguous. V gave up 0 bases and J gave up 6 bases, with 6 bases separating them. Germline loops: CDR1 SGHDT, CDR2 YYEEEE. The CDR3 covers 12 residues. For the CDR3, the DNA is TGTGCCAGCAGCTTGGACGGGGCTGAAGCTTTCTTT. It is translated as CASSLDGAEAFF.

The gene calls are TRBV2 and TRBJ2-7, with 7 bases that match TRBD2. The CDR3 spans 15 residues. V shed 3 bases, J shed 1 base, and the junction held 6 bases outside the gene matches. Germline CDR1 is SNHLY and CDR2 is FYNNEI. The CDR3 bases are TGTGCCAGCAGTGAGAACCGGGGGGAGTCCTACGAGCAGTACTTC. Protein product: CASSENRGESYEQYF.

This clone was counted only a few times. The chain is built from TRBV7-9 and TRBJ2-1; no clear D gene. The CDR3 totals 13 residues. V lost 5 bases and J lost 9, with 14 bases in between. Germline values: CDR1 SEHNR, CDR2 FQNEAQ (reference sequence). The CDR3 loop is CASSPSATPEQFF. The CDR3, as DNA: TGTGCCAGCAGCCCTTCCGCGACCCCTGAGCAGTTCTTC.

This chain uses TRBV7-2 with TRBJ2-7; 9 nucleotides align to TRBD1. Trimming at V came to 1 base and at J to 2 bases, leaving 6 bases not matched to a gene. CDR1 and CDR2 from the germline V gene are SGHTA and FQGNSA. CDR3 size: 16 residues. CDR3 residues: CASSLGGQGLTYEQYF. DNA of the CDR3: TGTGCCAGCAGCTTAGGGGGACAGGGCCTCACCTACGAGCAGTACTTC.

The rearrangement links TRBV19 to TRBJ2-1; 7 bases map to TRBD2. Germline V lookup: CDR1 LNHDA, CDR2 SQIVND (reference sequence). V lost 10 bases to trimming and J lost 6 bases; unmatched junction nucleotides: 15. This CDR3 spans 15 amino acids. Here the CDR3 reads CATTIDGRGSNEQFF. In nucleotides, the CDR3 is TGTGCCACCACTATCGACGGGCGGGGGTCCAATGAGCAGTTCTTC.